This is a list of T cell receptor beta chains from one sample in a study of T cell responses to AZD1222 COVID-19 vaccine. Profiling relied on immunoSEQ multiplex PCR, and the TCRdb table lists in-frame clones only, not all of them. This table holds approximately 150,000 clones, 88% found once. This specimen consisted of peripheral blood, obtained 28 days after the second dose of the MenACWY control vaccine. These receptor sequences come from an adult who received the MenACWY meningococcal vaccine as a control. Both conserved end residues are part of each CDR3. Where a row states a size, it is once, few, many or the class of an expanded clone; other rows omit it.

CDR3aa: CASSLVRGLGEQFF; abundance: -; v_gene: TRBV11-2; j_gene: TRBJ2-1
CDR3aa: CAISEQGTAYGYTF; abundance: -; v_gene: TRBV10-3; j_gene: TRBJ1-2
CDR3aa: CASSVYFTDTQYF; abundance: -; v_gene: TRBV9; j_gene: TRBJ2-3
CDR3aa: CATGVTELATNEKLFF; abundance: -; v_gene: TRBV24-1; j_gene: TRBJ1-4
CDR3aa: CASSLAELSRGNQPQHF; abundance: few; v_gene: TRBV28; j_gene: TRBJ1-5
CDR3aa: CASTFGAFADTQYF; abundance: -; v_gene: TRBV7-2; j_gene: TRBJ2-3
CDR3aa: CASSEWDSYPYEQYF; abundance: -; v_gene: TRBV25-1; j_gene: TRBJ2-7
CDR3aa: CASRGLNEKLFF; abundance: -; v_gene: TRBV6-5; j_gene: TRBJ1-4
CDR3aa: CASSSTGGNQPQHF; abundance: -; v_gene: TRBV7-9; j_gene: TRBJ1-5
CDR3aa: CASSPSTGGRSPLHF; abundance: -; v_gene: TRBV9; j_gene: TRBJ1-6
CDR3aa: CASSPSLFYEQYF; abundance: -; v_gene: TRBV4-1; j_gene: TRBJ2-7
CDR3aa: CASSLGPRSTDTQYF; abundance: -; v_gene: TRBV5-1; j_gene: TRBJ2-3
CDR3aa: CASSRFWSQYNEQFF; abundance: -; v_gene: TRBV28; j_gene: TRBJ2-1
CDR3aa: CASSRGKGEKLFF; abundance: -; v_gene: TRBV18; j_gene: TRBJ1-4
CDR3aa: CASSLGDNEQFF; abundance: -; v_gene: TRBV5-4; j_gene: TRBJ2-1
CDR3aa: CASSLYRGYEQYF; abundance: -; v_gene: TRBV5-5; j_gene: TRBJ2-7
CDR3aa: CASSLGGLGNSPLHF; abundance: -; v_gene: TRBV28; j_gene: TRBJ1-6
CDR3aa: CASSYPRSGNTIYF; abundance: -; v_gene: TRBV7-2; j_gene: TRBJ1-3
CDR3aa: CASSLARYNEQFF; abundance: once; v_gene: TRBV11-3; j_gene: TRBJ2-1
CDR3aa: CASSLSGLQETQYF; abundance: -; v_gene: TRBV5-6; j_gene: TRBJ2-5
CDR3aa: CASSPGGRNTEAFF; abundance: -; v_gene: TRBV11-1; j_gene: TRBJ1-1
CDR3aa: CASSPERGFHSYNEQFF; abundance: -; v_gene: TRBV2; j_gene: TRBJ2-1
CDR3aa: CASKTTGLDTEAFF; abundance: -; v_gene: TRBV6-6; j_gene: TRBJ1-1
CDR3aa: CASRPDRRNTEAFF; abundance: -; v_gene: TRBV5-1; j_gene: TRBJ1-1
CDR3aa: CSARVCEQYF; abundance: -; v_gene: TRBV20-1; j_gene: TRBJ2-7
CDR3aa: CASSYGGARQPQHF; abundance: -; v_gene: TRBV6-5; j_gene: TRBJ1-5
CDR3aa: CATRGSRGQETQYF; abundance: once; v_gene: TRBV15; j_gene: TRBJ2-5
CDR3aa: CASSYSQGNQPQHF; abundance: -; v_gene: TRBV6-5; j_gene: TRBJ1-5
CDR3aa: CASSKTASNYGYTF; abundance: -; v_gene: TRBV19; j_gene: TRBJ1-2
CDR3aa: CASSLNRVLGNEQFF; abundance: once; v_gene: TRBV7-3; j_gene: TRBJ2-1
CDR3aa: CASKYPGQGLYGYTF; abundance: once; v_gene: TRBV6-5; j_gene: TRBJ1-2
CDR3aa: CASSKERAMNTEAFF; abundance: -; v_gene: TRBV19; j_gene: TRBJ1-1
CDR3aa: CASSFDRAGINEQFF; abundance: -; v_gene: TRBV7-2; j_gene: TRBJ2-1
CDR3aa: CSVGEGTEAFF; abundance: -; v_gene: TRBV29-1; j_gene: TRBJ1-1
CDR3aa: CASKPPANEKLFF; abundance: -; v_gene: TRBV4-1; j_gene: TRBJ1-4
CDR3aa: CASNWGGNTEAFF; abundance: -; v_gene: TRBV30; j_gene: TRBJ1-1
CDR3aa: CASRTDDSPRTDTQYF; abundance: -; v_gene: TRBV19; j_gene: TRBJ2-3
CDR3aa: CASQREGLDTQYF; abundance: -; v_gene: TRBV2; j_gene: TRBJ2-3
CDR3aa: CASSATGGAVNEQFF; abundance: once; v_gene: TRBV2; j_gene: TRBJ2-1
CDR3aa: CASSSDRGSNSPLHF; abundance: -; v_gene: TRBV11-3; j_gene: TRBJ1-6
CDR3aa: CASSLRGTGWNYGYTF; abundance: once; v_gene: TRBV11-3; j_gene: TRBJ1-2
CDR3aa: CASWGAQTSANYGYTF; abundance: -; v_gene: TRBV7-2; j_gene: TRBJ1-2
CDR3aa: CASSGKGAKAFF; abundance: -; v_gene: TRBV27; j_gene: TRBJ1-1
CDR3aa: CASSMRNTEAFF; abundance: once; v_gene: TRBV19; j_gene: TRBJ1-1
CDR3aa: CSASKANTEAFF; abundance: -; v_gene: TRBV20-1; j_gene: TRBJ1-1
CDR3aa: CASSAVLNTEAFF; abundance: -; v_gene: TRBV5-1; j_gene: TRBJ1-1
CDR3aa: CASTMGASGGYEQYF; abundance: -; v_gene: TRBV19; j_gene: TRBJ2-7
CDR3aa: CASRVGPLNTEAFF; abundance: -; v_gene: TRBV28; j_gene: TRBJ1-1
CDR3aa: CASSPGTDYGYTF; abundance: -; v_gene: TRBV18; j_gene: TRBJ1-2
CDR3aa: CASSQSLYQPQHF; abundance: -; v_gene: TRBV4-1; j_gene: TRBJ1-5
CDR3aa: CASSQGQGAFNQPQHF; abundance: -; v_gene: TRBV3-1/TRBV3-2; j_gene: TRBJ1-5
CDR3aa: CASSGGGEGYTF; abundance: -; v_gene: TRBV6-4; j_gene: TRBJ1-2
CDR3aa: CATGSSWGNTEAFF; abundance: -; v_gene: TRBV3-1/TRBV3-2; j_gene: TRBJ1-1
CDR3aa: CASSLTAPQHF; abundance: medium-sized; v_gene: TRBV12-3/TRBV12-4; j_gene: TRBJ1-5
CDR3aa: CASSSGDGDQPQHF; abundance: -; v_gene: TRBV28; j_gene: TRBJ1-5
CDR3aa: CASSAPSGAKYNEQFF; abundance: -; v_gene: TRBV7-2; j_gene: TRBJ2-1
CDR3aa: CATSRDVRDEQFF; abundance: once; v_gene: TRBV15; j_gene: TRBJ2-1
CDR3aa: CAWRAGQHTDTQYF; abundance: -; v_gene: TRBV30; j_gene: TRBJ2-3
CDR3aa: CPRVRDYSYEQYF; abundance: -; v_gene: TRBV12-3/TRBV12-4; j_gene: TRBJ2-7
CDR3aa: CASSQLGRNNEQFF; abundance: -; v_gene: TRBV4-3; j_gene: TRBJ2-1